The 4 T cell receptor beta chains below all came from one sample that was sequenced in a study of metastatic and nonmetastatic thyroid tumors. TCRdb reanalyzed the PCR reads with MiXCR. The sample includes 39,000 or so clones, less than 60% of them seen just once. Not a single patient had been given any form of treatment at any point before undergoing thyroid surgery. Sequencing was carried out using tumor tissue. Receptor source: a male donor with papillary thyroid cancer or a benign thyroid nodule (not recorded which). Some clones in this sample may be carry-over from other donors' samples.

Here the CDR3 DNA reads TGTGCCAGCAGCTCAGTGACAGGGTTTTGGGGCTACACCTTC. It translates to CASSSVTGFWGYTF. The rearrangement uses TRBV11-2 and TRBJ1-2; the match to TRBD1 covers 7 bases. Germline values: CDR1 SGHAT, CDR2 FQNNGV. CDR3 length: 14 residues. The J segment lost 8 bases and the V segment lost 4 bases, leaving 10 bases of the junction unmatched.

This clone was observed a handful of times. The chain combines TRBV24-1 with TRBJ1-2; weak D call: TRBD1 (6 bases). V was clipped by 5 bases and J by 8 bases, with 20 bases between them. Per the germline V gene, CDR1 is KGHDR and CDR2 is SFDVKD. The CDR3 extends over 15 amino acids. CDR3 sequence reads: CATSGGTRQGFGYTF. As DNA, the CDR3 is TGTGCCACCAGTGGGGGGACCCGGCAGGGGTTCGGCTACACCTTC.

The sample holds one count of this clone. The chain has TRBV20-1 and TRBJ2-3; 7 nucleotides align to TRBD2. The V gene end was trimmed by 1 base and the J gene end by 2 bases; junction bases not matched to a gene: 6. The CDR3 consists of 15 residues. Per the germline V gene, CDR1 is DFQATT and CDR2 is SNEGSKA (reference sequence). The CDR3 nucleotides are TGCAGTGCTAGAGGGGCTAGCGGAGACACAGATACGCAGTATTTT. Amino acids: CSARGASGDTDTQYF.

This clone was seen a handful of times. The chain links TRBV10-1 to TRBJ2-1; unclear D gene. Germline values: CDR1 WNHNN, CDR2 SYGVQD (reference sequence). There are 16 residues in the CDR3. V was shortened by 5 bases and J by 0 bases, with 14 bases between the two germline ends. The CDR3 coding sequence is TGCGCCAGCAGTTCCCTACGTTCCCCCTCCTACAATGAGCAGTTCTTC. This translates into CASSSLRSPSYNEQFF.